These 26 T cell receptor beta chains share one sample of origin, sequenced in a study of human T cells and chemical hapten exposure. Time point described: patch test 2, 6 weeks after DPC sensitization. Described treatment: therapeutic diphenylcyclopropenone sensitization with weekly scalp DPC. One entry per CDR3 protein, called by TCRdb with MiXCR from the RACE reads. Of approximately 89,000 distinct CDR3 sequences listed, 6.5% to 8% are singletons. Sequencing was performed on whole blood, taken in connection with sensitization to the hapten diphenylcyclopropenone (DPC). These TCRs come from a woman aged 30 to 39 with alopecia areata. Some clones in this sample may be carry-over from other donors' samples.

This clonotype occurred a few times. The chain is built from TRBV5-1 and TRBJ2-1, with D unresolved. The CDR3 runs 12 residues. Germline V gives CDR1 SGHRS, CDR2 YFSETQ. Trimming removed 0 bases at V and 9 bases at J, with 7 bases between. As DNA, the CDR3 is TGCGCCAGCAGCTTGGGGGTGGCTGAGCAGTTCTTC. Protein: CASSLGVAEQFF.

The table lists this clonotype with many counts. V is TRBV12-3 or TRBV12-4 and J is TRBJ1-2; D gene ambiguous. This CDR3 has 19 amino acids. The V gene lost 2 bases and the J gene lost 2 bases, with 24 bases spanning the gap. CDR3 nucleotides: TGTGCCAGCAGTTTAAACCCAGGAGCTTCCTCCGATCGAAACTATGGCTACACCTTC. Translation gives CASSLNPGASSDRNYGYTF.

This clonotype was observed at least ten times. The chain carries TRBV19 and TRBJ2-7, with D possibly being TRBD1 (6 bases). CDR3 length: 12 amino acids. Trimming pared 11 bases from V and 2 bases from J, leaving 13 bases between. Germline V gene sequence: CDR1 LNHDA, CDR2 SQIVND (reference sequence). Written as DNA, the CDR3 is TGTGCCGTGGGGGCAGGAGCCTACGAGCAGTACTTC. Its translation is CAVGAGAYEQYF.

This clonotype was seen ten or more times. This chain joins TRBV5-1 and TRBJ2-3; 7 nucleotides match TRBD1. Looked up from germline, CDR1 is SGHRS and CDR2 is YFSETQ. This CDR3 spans 16 amino acids. With V trimmed by 4 bases and J by 5 bases, 13 bases remained unmatched. Written as DNA, the CDR3 is TGCGCCAGCAGCGGCGGACAGGCCCTCATTTTAGATACGCAGTATTTT. Translation gives CASSGGQALILDTQYF. Filled out from reference TRBV5-1 and TRBJ2-3, the complete variable domain reads KAGVTQTPRYLIKTRGQQVTLSCSPISGHRSVSWYQQTPGQGLQFLFEYFSETQRNKGNFPGRFSGRQFSNSRSEMNVSTLELGDSALYLCASSGGQALILDTQYFGPGTRLTVL.

Turning to this clonotype: Given a much more abundant clone one base away, this may be a read error. The chain combines TRBV20-1 with TRBJ1-4; D ambiguous. The CDR3 is made up of 13 amino acids. Trimming cost V 2 bases and J 2 bases, with 6 bases left between them. Germline V gene lookup returns CDR1 DFQATT and CDR2 SNEGSKA (reference sequence). The chain's CDR3 is CSARPYTNEKLFF. CDR3 in DNA: TGCAGTGCTAGACCTTACACTAATGAAAAACTGTTTTTT.

This clonotype was observed at least ten times. The gene calls are TRBV11-3 and TRBJ2-1; no clear D. V lost 5 bases and J lost 0, with 17 bases in between. The CDR3 is made up of 17 amino acids. Germline V lookup: CDR1 SGHNT, CDR2 YENEEA. The chain's CDR3 is CASSPRAAKDSYNEQFF. The DNA of the CDR3 is TGTGCCAGCAGCCCTAGGGCAGCAAAAGACTCCTACAATGAGCAGTTCTTC.

This clonotype was detected ten times or more. V usage is TRBV29-1 and J usage is TRBJ1-4, with 7 bases matching TRBD1. The germline CDR1 and CDR2 sequences are SQVTM and ANQGSEA. Losses at the gene ends were 7 bases for V and 4 bases for J; bases not matched to a gene: 9. There are 14 residues in the CDR3. The CDR3 region has the DNA TGCAGCGCCGGGACAGCCCCACTTAATGAAAAACTGTTTTTT. This encodes CSAGTAPLNEKLFF.

This clonotype has a count of ten or more. The genes are TRBV6-5 and TRBJ2-7, with TRBD1 matching over 11 bases. The CDR3 extends over 14 amino acids. CDR1 and CDR2 (germline): MNHEY, SVGAGI. The junction had 4 bases not matched to a gene; V was cut back by 6 bases and J by 3 bases. CDR3 amino acids: CASSRGQGVYEQYF. The CDR3 bases are TGTGCCAGCAGCCGGGGACAGGGGGTCTACGAGCAGTACTTC.

This clonotype was seen only once. The gene calls are TRBV29-1 and TRBJ2-7; D might be TRBD1 (6 bases). The length of the CDR3 is 14 residues. Between the trimmed V and J ends, which lost 4 bases and 2 bases, there was a span of 15 bases. The germline CDR1 and CDR2 sequences are SQVTM and ANQGSEA. CDR3 DNA sequence: TGCAGCGTTGCAGGGGAAAGTTTTACCTACGAGCAGTACTTC. This codes for CSVAGESFTYEQYF.

This clonotype was observed many times. CDR3 coding DNA: TGCGCCAGCAGCCCCATTAGTAGCGGTGAGCAGTTCTTC. The encoded protein is CASSPISSGEQFF. The genes are TRBV5-1 and TRBJ2-1; D is possibly TRBD2 (6 bases). In germline, CDR1 is SGHRS, CDR2 YFSETQ. Deletions cut 4 bases from V and 9 bases from J, with 14 bases between. The CDR3 is made up of 13 amino acids.

The chain has TRBV15 and TRBJ2-7; the D gene is possibly TRBD1 (5 bases). Per the germline V gene, CDR1 is LNHNV and CDR2 is YYDKDF (reference sequence). The CDR3 runs to 16 residues. The V gene lost 0 bases and the J gene lost 5 bases, with 17 bases spanning the gap. In DNA, the CDR3 is TGTGCCACCAGCAGAGATTTACAGGCCTCTTTGGACGAGCAGTACTTC. Translating gives CATSRDLQASLDEQYF. Full variable domain (remainder filled in from reference TRBV15 and TRBJ2-7): DAMVIQNPRYQVTQFGKPVTLSCSQTLNHNVMYWYQQKSSQAPKLLFHYYDKDFNNEADTPDNFQSRRPNTSFCFLDIRSPGLGDTAMYLCATSRDLQASLDEQYFGPGTRLTVT.

This clonotype was recorded many times. The J gene is TRBJ1-1, the V gene TRBV20-1, with TRBD1 as a possible D gene (6 bases). The V gene lost 2 bases and the J gene lost 4 bases, with 11 bases spanning the gap. The CDR3 is made up of 13 amino acids. Germline V lookup: CDR1 DFQATT, CDR2 SNEGSKA (reference sequence). The CDR3 nucleotides are TGCAGTGCTAGATCCAGGGGAAGCACTGAAGCTTTCTTT. This translates into CSARSRGSTEAFF.

This clonotype was found many times. The rearrangement joins TRBV12-3 or TRBV12-4 to TRBJ1-2; unclear D gene. Deletions cut 3 bases from V and 4 bases from J, with 9 bases between. The length of the CDR3 is 13 residues. The CDR3 here is CASSFRRSYGYTF. The CDR3 coding sequence is TGTGCCAGCAGTTTTCGGCGGAGCTATGGCTACACCTTC.

This clonotype was seen ten or more times. This chain uses TRBV12-3 or TRBV12-4 with TRBJ2-2, with D possibly being TRBD1 (5 bases). The germline V and J ends were trimmed by 7 bases and 1 base, with 10 bases remaining between them. The CDR3 totals 14 residues. This chain's CDR3 is CASNLQGNTGELFF. CDR3 DNA: TGTGCCAGCAACCTGCAGGGGAACACCGGGGAGCTGTTTTTT.

The chain recombines TRBV2 with TRBJ1-1; D remains ambiguous. The CDR3 covers 14 residues. V was trimmed by 4 bases and J by 2 bases, leaving 11 bases between them. Germline loops: CDR1 SNHLY, CDR2 FYNNEI. The CDR3: CASSVGPGNTEAFF. As DNA, the CDR3 is TGTGCCAGCAGTGTTGGCCCAGGAAACACTGAAGCTTTCTTT.

The chain employs TRBV11-3 and TRBJ1-1, with D uncertain. There are 13 residues in the CDR3. Germline V gives CDR1 SGHNT, CDR2 YENEEA. The V end lost 1 base, the J end lost 6 bases, and 9 bases lay between the germline ends. The DNA for the CDR3 is TGTGCCAGCAGCTTAGGCTTCGGCGCTGAAGCTTTCTTT. Protein product: CASSLGFGAEAFF.

This clonotype occurred many times. V is TRBV7-2 and J is TRBJ1-2; D is possibly TRBD1 (5 bases). The CDR3 runs 14 residues. Germline CDR1 SGHTA, CDR2 FQGNSA. Trimming removed 5 bases at V and 4 bases at J, with 14 bases between. CDR3 region: CASSLDTAGYGYTF. The DNA for the CDR3 is TGTGCCAGCAGCCTGGACACCGCAGGCTATGGCTACACCTTC. Complete variable domain (other parts from reference TRBV7-2 and TRBJ1-2): GAGVSQSPSNKVTEKGKDVELRCDPISGHTALYWYRQSLGQGLEFLIYFQGNSAPDKSGLPSDRFSAERTGGSVSTLTIQRTQQEDSAVYLCASSLDTAGYGYTFGSGTRLTVV.

In this sample, this clonotype turned up many times. This rearrangement joins TRBV20-1 to TRBJ2-3, with 8 bases aligning to TRBD2. The germline V gene encodes CDR1 DFQATT and CDR2 SNEGSKA (reference sequence). The CDR3 is 15 residues long. Unmatched junction bases numbered 13, after V lost 6 bases and J lost 5 bases. The CDR3 DNA reads TGCAGTGCCGGGCAGCGGGGGCTATCAGGAGATACGCAGTATTTT. This sequence encodes CSAGQRGLSGDTQYF.

This clonotype was seen many times. V gene TRBV13 combines with J gene TRBJ1-1; D gene uncertain. This CDR3 spans 13 amino acids. The germline gives CDR1 PRHDT, CDR2 FYEKMQ (reference sequence). The V end lost 4 bases, the J end lost 3 bases, and 9 bases lay between the germline ends. The CDR3 reads CASSSRPDTEAFF. CDR3 DNA: TGTGCCAGCAGCTCCCGACCGGACACTGAAGCTTTCTTT. The full variable domain, in which reference TRBV13 and TRBJ1-1 provide the parts outside the CDR3, is AAGVIQSPRHLIKEKRETATLKCYPIPRHDTVYWYQQGPGQDPQFLISFYEKMQSDKGSIPDRFSAQQFSDYHSELNMSSLELGDSALYFCASSSRPDTEAFFGQGTRLTVV.

This clonotype was counted many times. The DNA for the CDR3 is TGTGCCAGCAGCTTAACGGAGGGAAATTCACCCCTCCACTTT. Residues: CASSLTEGNSPLHF. J is TRBJ1-6 and V is TRBV11-1; no clear D. The V end lost 2 bases, the J end lost 7 bases, and 9 bases lay between the germline ends. The CDR3 runs 14 residues. Germline V gene lookup returns CDR1 SGHAT and CDR2 FQDESV (reference sequence).

This clonotype is labeled as large. The CDR3 DNA is TGCAGCGTTGAAGATTCGATAACTAGCGGGCAACTAGATACGCAGTATTTT. Protein: CSVEDSITSGQLDTQYF. V is TRBV29-1 and J is TRBJ2-3; 9 bases line up with TRBD2. Germline assignment: CDR1 SQVTM and CDR2 ANQGSEA. Trimming took 0 bases from V and 5 from J; bases not matched to a gene: 12. This CDR3 region has 17 residues.

This clonotype was found many times. The chain couples TRBV11-2 to TRBJ2-3; D unresolved. Trimming shortened V by 3 bases and J by 4 bases, and 8 bases separated the two germline ends. The CDR3 covers 13 residues. The germline gives CDR1 SGHAT, CDR2 FQNNGV. The DNA of the CDR3 is TGTGCCAGCAGCTTTCTCCTCGCAGATACGCAGTATTTT. Its translation is CASSFLLADTQYF.

Ten or more counts support this clonotype. The genes are TRBV7-7 and TRBJ2-5, with D unresolved. V lost 5 bases and J 5 bases, leaving 12 bases between the germline ends. This CDR3 region has 13 residues. Germline values: CDR1 SSHAT, CDR2 FNYEAQ (reference sequence). The DNA of the CDR3 is TGTGCCAGCAGCCCTTCGGGTCTGGAGACCCAGTACTTC. Protein: CASSPSGLETQYF.

Many counts were recorded for this clonotype. The chain links TRBV6-1 to TRBJ2-7; TRBD1 matches at 9 bases. With V trimmed by 8 bases and J by 2 bases, 7 bases remained unmatched. CDR3 length: 14 amino acids. The germline gives CDR1 MNHNS, CDR2 SASEGT. CDR3 in amino acids: CASQPGQGTYEQYF. The CDR3 DNA sequence: TGTGCCAGCCAGCCGGGACAGGGTACCTACGAGCAGTACTTC.

This clonotype was detected ten times or more. The V call is TRBV7-3, the J call TRBJ2-3, with 12 bases identical to TRBD2. Looked up from germline, CDR1 is SGHTA and CDR2 is FQGTGA. Unmatched junction bases numbered 6, after V lost 5 bases and J lost 3 bases. The CDR3 sequence is 16 residues long. The CDR3 DNA sequence: TGTGCCAGCAGCCTGACTAGCGGGGGCCGTACAGATACGCAGTATTTT. Its protein is CASSLTSGGRTDTQYF.

In this sample, this clonotype turned up many times. This chain uses TRBV6-6 with TRBJ1-5; D remains ambiguous. Trimming removed 6 bases at V and 5 bases at J, with 11 bases between. The CDR3 is 13 amino acids. The germline V gene has CDR1 MNHNY and CDR2 SVGAGI (reference sequence). The CDR3 coding sequence is TGTGCCAGCAGCGGGCAGCTTTATCAGCCCCAGCATTTT. Its translation is CASSGQLYQPQHF.